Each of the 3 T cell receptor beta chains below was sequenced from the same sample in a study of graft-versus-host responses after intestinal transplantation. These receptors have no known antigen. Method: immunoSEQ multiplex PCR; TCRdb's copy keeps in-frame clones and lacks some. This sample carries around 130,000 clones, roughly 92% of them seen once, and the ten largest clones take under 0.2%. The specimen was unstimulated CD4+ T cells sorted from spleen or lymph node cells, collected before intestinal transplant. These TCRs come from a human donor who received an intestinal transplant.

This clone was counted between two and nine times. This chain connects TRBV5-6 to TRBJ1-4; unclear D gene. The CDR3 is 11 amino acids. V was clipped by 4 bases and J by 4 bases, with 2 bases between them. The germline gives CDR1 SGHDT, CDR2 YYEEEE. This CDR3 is CASSLNEKLFF. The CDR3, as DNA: TGTGCCAGCAGCCTTAATGAAAAACTGTTTTTT.

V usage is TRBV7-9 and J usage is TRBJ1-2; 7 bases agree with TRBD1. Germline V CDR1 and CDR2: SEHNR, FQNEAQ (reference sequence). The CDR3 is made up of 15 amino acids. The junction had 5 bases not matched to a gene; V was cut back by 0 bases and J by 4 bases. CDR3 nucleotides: TGTGCCAGCAGCTTAGCGTCCGGGACAGTCTATGGCTACACCTTC. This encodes CASSLASGTVYGYTF.

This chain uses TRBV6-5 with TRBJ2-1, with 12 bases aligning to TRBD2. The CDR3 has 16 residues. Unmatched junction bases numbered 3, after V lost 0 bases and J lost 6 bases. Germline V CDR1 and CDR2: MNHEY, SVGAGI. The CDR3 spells CASSYSLAGGLNEQFF. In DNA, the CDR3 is TGTGCCAGCAGTTACTCCCTAGCGGGGGGGCTCAATGAGCAGTTCTTC.